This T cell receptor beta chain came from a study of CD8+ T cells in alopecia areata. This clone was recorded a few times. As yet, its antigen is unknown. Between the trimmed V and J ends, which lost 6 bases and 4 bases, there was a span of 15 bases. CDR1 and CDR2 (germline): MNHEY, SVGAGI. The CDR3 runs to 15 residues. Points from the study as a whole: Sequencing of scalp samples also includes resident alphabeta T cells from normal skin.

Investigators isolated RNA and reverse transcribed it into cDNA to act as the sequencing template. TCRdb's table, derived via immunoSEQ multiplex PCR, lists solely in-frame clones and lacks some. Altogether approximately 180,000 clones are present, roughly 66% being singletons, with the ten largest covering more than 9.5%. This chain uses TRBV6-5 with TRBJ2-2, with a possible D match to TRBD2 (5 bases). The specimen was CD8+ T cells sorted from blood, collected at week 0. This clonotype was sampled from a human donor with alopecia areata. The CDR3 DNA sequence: TGTGCCAGCAGCCCCTTCAGCGGAGCCACCGGGGAGCTGTTTTTT. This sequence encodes CASSPFSGATGELFF.